This is a list of T cell receptor beta chains from one sample in a study of vaccination and CD4 T cells after COVID-19. Antigens for these TCRs are unknown. TCRdb used MiXCR to reprocess the PCR reads, holding one entry per CDR3 protein. This repertoire shows some 15,000 distinct CDR3 sequences, under 80% found once; its top ten account for around 12%. The sample consisted of CD4+ T cells from blood, cultured in vitro. These receptors all come from a human donor who had recovered from COVID-19. Each CDR3 is given with its conserved first and last residue. D genes are given only for firm matches. The size field is filled for only some rows; it gives once, few, many or a size class.

V: TRBV7-2
J: TRBJ2-5
D: NA
size: NA
CDR3: CASSTMRGRETQYF
DNA: TGTGCCAGCAGCACGATGAGGGGCCGGGAGACCCAGTACTTC

V: TRBV18
J: TRBJ2-5
D: TRBD1
size: NA
CDR3: CASSRPGQGQETQYF
DNA: TGTGCCAGCTCACGCCCGGGACAGGGACAAGAGACCCAGTACTTC

V: TRBV7-8
J: TRBJ1-5
D: NA
size: NA
CDR3: CASSLAGGPGNQPQHF
DNA: TGTGCCAGCAGCTTAGCCGGGGGACCCGGCAATCAGCCCCAGCATTTT

V: TRBV20-1
J: TRBJ1-6
D: NA
size: NA
CDR3: CSANRLVSDNSPLHF
DNA: TGCAGTGCCAACAGACTGGTCTCCGATAATTCACCCCTCCACTTT

V: TRBV10-3
J: TRBJ2-2
D: TRBD2
size: NA
CDR3: CAISVVGGIDTGELFF
DNA: TGTGCCATCAGCGTGGTGGGGGGGATCGACACCGGGGAGCTGTTTTTT

V: TRBV27
J: TRBJ2-7
D: NA
size: NA
CDR3: CASKGYSSYEQYF
DNA: TGTGCCAGCAAGGGGTACAGCTCCTACGAGCAGTACTTC

V: TRBV24-1
J: TRBJ2-7
D: TRBD1
size: NA
CDR3: CATSQTGTAAYEQYF
DNA: TGTGCCACCAGTCAGACAGGGACGGCTGCCTACGAGCAGTACTTC

V: TRBV11-3
J: TRBJ2-1
D: TRBD1
size: few
CDR3: CASSWGTGVKQFF
DNA: TGTGCCAGCAGCTGGGGAACAGGGGTTAAGCAGTTCTTC

V: TRBV7-2
J: TRBJ1-3
D: NA
size: NA
CDR3: CASSPQGAGNTIYF
DNA: TGTGCCAGCAGCCCACAGGGCGCTGGAAACACCATATATTTT

V: TRBV6-2/TRBV6-3
J: TRBJ2-3
D: TRBD1
size: NA
CDR3: CATANRGRPDTQYF
DNA: TGTGCCACCGCGAACAGGGGGAGGCCAGATACGCAGTATTTT

V: TRBV28
J: TRBJ2-7
D: NA
size: NA
CDR3: CASSPPRWGSYEQYF
DNA: TGTGCCAGCAGCCCTCCTCGTTGGGGGAGCTACGAGCAGTACTTC

V: TRBV28
J: TRBJ2-5
D: NA
size: NA
CDR3: CASSPPTPGSKTQYF
DNA: TGTGCCAGCAGTCCCCCGACCCCAGGTTCAAAGACCCAGTACTTC

V: TRBV6-5
J: TRBJ1-2
D: NA
size: NA
CDR3: CASSYGGTTFGYTF
DNA: TGTGCCAGCAGTTACGGGGGCACTACTTTTGGCTACACCTTC

V: TRBV20-1
J: TRBJ1-2
D: TRBD1
size: NA
CDR3: CSARVGDSYGYTF
DNA: TGCAGTGCTAGAGTCGGGGACAGCTATGGCTACACCTTC

V: TRBV7-3
J: TRBJ2-2
D: NA
size: NA
CDR3: CASRQGSGNTGELFF
DNA: TGTGCCAGCAGGCAGGGGAGCGGAAACACCGGGGAGCTGTTTTTT

V: TRBV7-2
J: TRBJ1-1
D: NA
size: few
CDR3: CASSLYVRFGGTTEAFF
DNA: TGTGCCAGCAGCTTATATGTGCGATTCGGGGGGACGACTGAAGCTTTCTTT

V: TRBV7-9
J: TRBJ2-7
D: TRBD2
size: once
CDR3: CASSHEAGGGEQYF
DNA: TGTGCCAGCAGCCACGAGGCGGGGGGAGGGGAGCAGTACTTC

V: TRBV28
J: TRBJ2-3
D: NA
size: NA
CDR3: CASSLVGRTDTQYF
DNA: TGTGCCAGCAGTTTAGTGGGGCGCACAGATACGCAGTATTTT

V: TRBV7-9
J: TRBJ2-1
D: NA
size: NA
CDR3: CASAEGINNEQFF
DNA: TGCGCCAGCGCGGAGGGGATTAACAATGAGCAGTTCTTC

V: TRBV10-3
J: TRBJ2-1
D: NA
size: NA
CDR3: CATAGLFNEQFF
DNA: TGTGCCACCGCCGGACTATTCAATGAGCAGTTCTTC

V: TRBV4-1
J: TRBJ1-2
D: NA
size: NA
CDR3: CASSHGGVDYGYTF
DNA: TGCGCCAGCAGCCACGGGGGGGTAGACTATGGCTACACCTTC

V: TRBV19
J: TRBJ2-2
D: NA
size: once
CDR3: CASSIEGTGELFF
DNA: TGTGCCAGTAGTATAGAGGGCACCGGGGAGCTGTTTTTT

V: TRBV18
J: TRBJ2-7
D: NA
size: NA
CDR3: CASSPSSGTREQYF
DNA: TGTGCCAGCTCACCATCATCCGGGACTCGCGAGCAGTACTTC

V: TRBV28
J: TRBJ1-2
D: NA
size: NA
CDR3: CASSLGLSQGYTF
DNA: TGTGCCAGCAGTTTAGGGCTGTCTCAGGGCTACACCTTC

V: TRBV20-1
J: TRBJ1-5
D: TRBD1
size: NA
CDR3: CSARDPGQGVYQPQHF
DNA: TGCAGTGCTAGGGATCCGGGACAGGGGGTTTATCAGCCCCAGCATTTT

V: TRBV7-9
J: TRBJ2-5
D: NA
size: NA
CDR3: CASSLVSGVETQYF
DNA: TGTGCCAGCAGCTTAGTCTCAGGGGTGGAGACCCAGTACTTC

V: TRBV5-1
J: TRBJ1-2
D: NA
size: NA
CDR3: CASSHEPGTYGYTF
DNA: TGCGCCAGCAGCCACGAACCAGGAACCTATGGCTACACCTTC

V: TRBV30
J: TRBJ2-6
D: TRBD1
size: NA
CDR3: CAWRTGSGANVLTF
DNA: TGTGCCTGGAGGACAGGGTCCGGGGCCAACGTCCTGACTTTC

V: TRBV6-4
J: TRBJ2-3
D: TRBD2
size: medium-sized
CDR3: CASSDSASGGADTQYF
DNA: TGTGCCAGCAGTGATTCGGCTAGCGGGGGGGCAGATACGCAGTATTTT

V: TRBV6-5
J: TRBJ2-7
D: TRBD1
size: NA
CDR3: CASSYSRQGAGEQYF
DNA: TGTGCCAGCAGTTACTCGCGGCAGGGGGCGGGCGAGCAGTACTTC

V: TRBV20-1
J: TRBJ2-3
D: TRBD2
size: NA
CDR3: CSAPGDYALNAQYF
DNA: TGCAGTGCCCCGGGGGACTACGCTTTAAACGCACAGTATTTT

V: TRBV27
J: TRBJ1-1
D: NA
size: NA
CDR3: CASSLKGSGTEAFF
DNA: TGTGCCAGCAGTTTGAAGGGGAGTGGGACTGAAGCTTTCTTT

V: TRBV20-1
J: TRBJ2-7
D: NA
size: NA
CDR3: CSAYRDSYEQYF
DNA: TGCAGTGCGTACAGGGACTCCTACGAGCAGTACTTC

V: TRBV6-2/TRBV6-3
J: TRBJ2-1
D: TRBD2
size: NA
CDR3: CASRSRLAGDSGFF
DNA: TGTGCCAGCAGATCCCGACTAGCGGGGGATAGTGGGTTCTTC

V: TRBV12-3/TRBV12-4
J: TRBJ2-3
D: NA
size: NA
CDR3: CASSFGTGDTQYF
DNA: TGTGCCAGCAGTTTCGGGACGGGGGATACGCAGTATTTT

V: TRBV27
J: TRBJ2-2
D: NA
size: NA
CDR3: CASRALTRANTGELFF
DNA: TGTGCCAGCAGGGCTCTGACGCGGGCGAACACCGGGGAGCTGTTTTTT

V: TRBV5-1
J: TRBJ1-1
D: TRBD1
size: NA
CDR3: CASSLAGGNPGYTEAFF
DNA: TGCGCCAGCAGCTTGGCAGGGGGTAATCCGGGTTACACTGAAGCTTTCTTT

V: TRBV27
J: TRBJ2-1
D: NA
size: NA
CDR3: CASSPRSEEQFF
DNA: TGTGCCAGCAGTCCCCGGTCGGAGGAGCAGTTCTTC

V: TRBV7-2
J: TRBJ2-5
D: NA
size: NA
CDR3: CASSRDFVGTQYF
DNA: TGTGCCAGCAGCCGGGACTTCGTCGGGACCCAGTACTTC

V: TRBV7-8
J: TRBJ1-2
D: NA
size: NA
CDR3: CASSRSFGYGYTF
DNA: TGTGCCAGCAGCCGATCGTTCGGGTATGGCTACACCTTC

V: TRBV2
J: TRBJ1-2
D: NA
size: few
CDR3: CASRIYGEGGYTF
DNA: TGTGCCAGCAGAATTTATGGGGAGGGCGGCTACACCTTC

V: TRBV6-1
J: TRBJ2-7
D: NA
size: NA
CDR3: CASKGTSGVYTYEQYF
DNA: TGTGCCAGCAAGGGGACCTCAGGGGTATATACATACGAGCAGTACTTC

V: TRBV6-1
J: TRBJ2-7
D: NA
size: NA
CDR3: CASSRQGLREQYF
DNA: TGTGCCAGCAGTCGACAGGGACTGAGGGAGCAGTACTTC

V: TRBV5-4
J: TRBJ2-5
D: NA
size: NA
CDR3: CASSRGTAGRETQYF
DNA: TGTGCCAGCAGCCGGGGGACAGCCGGCAGAGAGACCCAGTACTTC

V: TRBV20-1
J: TRBJ2-3
D: NA
size: few
CDR3: CSARVGGSTDTQYF
DNA: TGCAGTGCTAGAGTCGGGGGTAGCACAGATACGCAGTATTTT

V: TRBV5-8
J: TRBJ2-1
D: TRBD2
size: NA
CDR3: CASSLGTSGRTSSYNEQFF
DNA: TGTGCCAGCAGCCTCGGGACTAGCGGGAGGACCAGCTCCTACAATGAGCAGTTCTTC

V: TRBV20-1
J: TRBJ2-1
D: NA
size: once
CDR3: CSAFSGTHNEQFF
DNA: TGCAGTGCTTTCTCCGGGACTCACAATGAGCAGTTCTTC

V: TRBV27
J: TRBJ1-5
D: TRBD1
size: few
CDR3: CASSLSGTGALGSNQPQHF
DNA: TGTGCCAGCAGTTTATCCGGGACAGGGGCCCTGGGGAGCAATCAGCCCCAGCATTTT

V: TRBV2
J: TRBJ1-6
D: TRBD1
size: NA
CDR3: CAIPRDRGHVSPLHF
DNA: TGTGCCATACCCCGGGACAGGGGGCATGTTTCACCCCTCCACTTT